What follows are 28 T cell receptor beta chains derived from one specimen sequenced in a study of T cell repertoires in cytomegalovirus infection. Which antigens these TCRs recognize remains unknown. MiXCR, applied by TCRdb to the reads, yields one record per CDR3 protein. Of some 350,000 distinct CDR3 sequences listed, roughly 29% are singletons. Material: cultured PBMCs, obtained from culture after CMV antigen stimulation. The receptors were gathered from a human donor in good health (CMV status not recorded). Some clones in this sample may be carry-over from other donors' samples.

This clonotype showed up many times. The CDR3, as DNA: TGTGCCAGTAGTCTGGGGGGGGGCGCGAACACCGGGGAGCTGTTTTTT. Translating it yields CASSLGGGANTGELFF. The V and J genes are TRBV19 and TRBJ2-2; a possible D gene is TRBD2 (7 bases). The CDR3 has 16 residues. Trimming removed 5 bases at V and 0 bases at J, with 13 bases between. The germline gives CDR1 LNHDA, CDR2 SQIVND (reference sequence).

V and J are TRBV12-3 or TRBV12-4 and TRBJ2-2; D gene ambiguous. Trimming shortened V by 1 base and J by 5 bases, and 11 bases separated the two germline ends. The CDR3 runs 15 residues. The CDR3 DNA sequence: TGTGCCAGCAGTTTAGGCCAGCAGATTACCGGGGAGCTGTTTTTT. This encodes CASSLGQQITGELFF.

The chain employs TRBV24-1 and TRBJ1-5; 9 bases fit TRBD1. Looked up from germline, CDR1 is KGHDR and CDR2 is SFDVKD. The CDR3 has 16 amino acids. V gave up 4 bases and J gave up 2 bases; unmatched junction bases: 5. The CDR3 region is CATSDGTGSGNQPQHF. The CDR3 region has the DNA TGTGCCACCAGTGACGGGACAGGGTCGGGCAATCAGCCCCAGCATTTT.

The rearrangement joins TRBV11-2 to TRBJ2-5; 8 positions match TRBD2. This CDR3 has 18 amino acids. Trimming removed 0 bases from V and 3 bases from J; junction bases left unmatched: 12. CDR1 is SGHAT, CDR2 FQNNGV, per germline. CDR3 amino acids: CASSLDNEVAGSKETQYF. In DNA form, the CDR3 reads TGTGCCAGCAGCTTAGATAACGAGGTAGCGGGATCTAAAGAGACCCAGTACTTC.

The chain uses TRBV12-3 or TRBV12-4 and TRBJ1-2; D remains unclear. V was shortened by 3 bases and J by 0 bases, with 14 bases between the two germline ends. The CDR3 totals 16 residues. The CDR3, as DNA: TGTGCCAGCAGTTTCTTTCGGGCAGCTACTAACTATGGCTACACCTTC. Translating gives CASSFFRAATNYGYTF.

The genes are TRBV20-1 and TRBJ1-2; the match to TRBD1 covers 7 bases. The CDR3 sequence is 17 residues long. V trimming: 0 bases; J trimming: 4 bases; junction bases outside the gene matches: 14. From germline, CDR1 is DFQATT and CDR2 SNEGSKA (reference sequence). CDR3 nucleotide sequence: TGCAGTGCTAGAGAAAAAGACCGGGACAGACTCTTCTATGGCTACACCTTC. This translates into CSAREKDRDRLFYGYTF.

This chain joins TRBV7-6 and TRBJ2-3, with D possibly matching TRBD1 (5 bases). The CDR3 covers 16 residues. V was trimmed by 1 base and J by 4 bases, leaving 15 bases between them. Germline-derived CDR1 and CDR2 are SGHVS and FNYEAQ. Here the CDR3 reads CASSLVLVGASDTQYF. As DNA, the CDR3 is TGTGCCAGCAGCTTAGTTTTGGTAGGGGCGTCAGATACGCAGTATTTT.

This clonotype has more than one count but fewer than ten. V gene TRBV2 combines with J gene TRBJ2-1; 8 bases are shared with TRBD2. V gave up 4 bases and J gave up 8 bases; unmatched junction bases: 7. Germline CDR1 SNHLY, CDR2 FYNNEI. This CDR3 has 14 residues. The CDR3 nucleotides are TGTGCCAGCAGTGTTCGGGAGGGCCCTTATGAGCAGTTCTTC. Amino acid sequence: CASSVREGPYEQFF.

This clonotype was seen ten or more times. The chain links TRBV7-8 to TRBJ2-3, with D possibly matching TRBD1 (5 bases). CDR3 length: 15 amino acids. The germline V and J ends were trimmed by 1 base and 1 base, with 9 bases remaining between them. The germline gives CDR1 SGHVS, CDR2 FQNEAQ. CDR3 nucleotides: TGTGCCAGCAGCTTAGATACAGGTCGCACAGATACGCAGTATTTT. Translation gives CASSLDTGRTDTQYF.

The chain carries TRBV4-1 and TRBJ1-4, with 8 bases identical to TRBD1. Germline-derived CDR1 and CDR2 are MGHRA and YSYEKL. The CDR3 runs 17 residues. J gave up 6 bases and V 3 bases, and 12 bases lay outside the gene matches. The DNA of the CDR3 is TGCGCCAGCAGCCAGCTCCCTCTCAGGGGGCGGCATGAAAAACTGTTTTTT. It translates to CASSQLPLRGRHEKLFF.

This clonotype was counted at least ten times. The chain links TRBV7-2 to TRBJ2-7, with 10 bases matching TRBD2. This CDR3 is built from 15 residues. In germline, CDR1 is SGHTA, CDR2 FQGNSA. The trim removed 2 bases at V and 4 bases at J, leaving 5 bases unmatched. The CDR3 DNA reads TGTGCCAGCAGCTTACGCCTAGCGGGAGTGTACGAGCAGTACTTC. As protein: CASSLRLAGVYEQYF.

The chain is built from TRBV2 and TRBJ1-2; possibly TRBD1 for D (6 bases). Trimming removed 1 base at V and 4 bases at J, with 10 bases between. Germline V gene data show CDR1 as SNHLY and CDR2 as FYNNEI. The CDR3 loop spans 14 amino acids. The CDR3 reads CASSEEGVSYGYTF. In DNA form, the CDR3 reads TGTGCCAGCAGTGAAGAGGGGGTGAGCTATGGCTACACCTTC.

V usage is TRBV6-1 and J usage is TRBJ1-1; D may be TRBD1 (6 bases). V was pared by 6 bases and J by 5 bases, with 25 bases between. Germline V lookup: CDR1 MNHNS, CDR2 SASEGT. CDR3 length equals 17 residues. Here the CDR3 reads CASSSSRTARSGTEAFF. The CDR3 DNA is TGTGCCAGCAGCTCGTCGAGGACAGCCAGGTCGGGGACTGAAGCTTTCTTT.

This clonotype is a singleton in its sample. The chain has TRBV12-3 or TRBV12-4 and TRBJ1-4; TRBD1 is a possible D gene (5 bases). V was trimmed by 7 bases and J by 8 bases, leaving 11 bases between them. The CDR3 has 12 residues. The CDR3 here is CASTRGWEKLFF. As DNA, the CDR3 is TGTGCCAGCACCCGGGGGTGGGAAAAACTGTTTTTT.

This clonotype showed up just a few times. The chain has TRBV2 and TRBJ2-7, with TRBD1 as a possible D gene (5 bases). In germline, CDR1 is SNHLY, CDR2 FYNNEI. V was shortened by 1 base and J by 3 bases, with 10 bases between the two germline ends. This CDR3 is 14 amino acids long. CDR3 DNA sequence: TGTGCCAGCAGTGAAGGGCAGGGAATCTACGAGCAGTACTTC. It yields the protein CASSEGQGIYEQYF.

This clonotype was seen more than once but under ten times. This sequence joins TRBV6-5 and TRBJ1-1, with 7 bases identical to TRBD1. Germline V gene sequence: CDR1 MNHEY, CDR2 SVGAGI. V gave up 2 bases and J gave up 4 bases; unmatched junction bases: 7. The CDR3 is 15 residues long. The CDR3 loop is CASSYTPDRATEAFF. CDR3 nucleotide sequence: TGTGCCAGCAGTTACACCCCAGACAGGGCCACTGAAGCTTTCTTT.

The V and J genes are TRBV20-1 and TRBJ1-1, with D maybe TRBD1 (6 bases). Germline V lookup: CDR1 DFQATT, CDR2 SNEGSKA (reference sequence). This CDR3 has 14 residues. V was shortened by 3 bases and J by 1 base, with 12 bases between the two germline ends. The CDR3 DNA sequence: TGCAGTGCTAGCGAGACAGGAGGGAACACTGAAGCTTTCTTT. Translated: CSASETGGNTEAFF.

This clonotype was found a few times. The chain uses TRBV18 and TRBJ2-3; 7 positions match TRBD1. CDR1 KGHSH and CDR2 LQKENI come from the germline V gene. The CDR3 loop spans 14 amino acids. J lost 9 bases, V lost 6 bases, and 12 bases had no gene match. CDR3 residues: CASSETGSITTQYF. DNA of the CDR3: TGTGCCAGCTCGGAGACAGGGTCGATTACGACGCAGTATTTT.

This clonotype was observed many times. This sequence joins TRBV7-8 and TRBJ2-3, with D tentatively TRBD2 (5 bases). CDR3 size: 19 residues. The V gene's germline CDR1 is SGHVS and CDR2 FQNEAQ. Trimming took off 4 bases at V and 1 base at J, with 24 bases between the two ends. The CDR3 DNA sequence: TGTGCCAGCAGCTCAAGATGGACTCCCCCGGCAAGGGGCACAGATACGCAGTATTTT. This sequence encodes CASSSRWTPPARGTDTQYF.

This sequence joins TRBV7-9 and TRBJ2-3; 9 bases align to TRBD1. V gave up 6 bases and J gave up 4 bases; unmatched junction bases: 8. There are 15 residues in the CDR3. CDR1 is SEHNR, CDR2 FQNEAQ, per germline (reference sequence). Written as DNA, the CDR3 is TGTGCCAGCAGTCAGGGACAGGGTTTCGCAGATACGCAGTATTTT. It encodes CASSQGQGFADTQYF.

In DNA form, the CDR3 reads TGTGCCAGCAGCTTAGTAGGGACCCAAGAGACCCAGTACTTC. Its translation is CASSLVGTQETQYF. The chain combines TRBV7-8 with TRBJ2-5; D may match TRBD1 or TRBD2 (5 bases each). This CDR3 has 14 amino acids. The germline CDR1 and CDR2 sequences are SGHVS and FQNEAQ. Trimming removed 1 base from V and 1 base from J, with 7 bases in between.

This clonotype appeared a few times. This rearrangement joins TRBV11-2 to TRBJ2-7; 11 positions match TRBD2. CDR1 and CDR2 from the germline V gene are SGHAT and FQNNGV. The CDR3 extends over 15 amino acids. V shed 5 bases and J 6 bases; nucleotides not matched to a gene: 9. The CDR3 nucleotides read TGTGCCAGCAGCCCGACACTAGCGGGAGCCTCCGAGCAGTACTTC. Encoded protein: CASSPTLAGASEQYF.

The V gene is TRBV7-3, the J gene TRBJ2-1; 10 nucleotides agree with TRBD2. The J segment lost 2 bases and the V segment lost 5 bases, leaving 3 bases of the junction unmatched. Germline CDR1 is SGHTA and CDR2 is FQGTGA. The length of the CDR3 is 15 residues. CDR3 DNA: TGTGCCAGCAGCCCCACTAGCGGGACCTACAATGAGCAGTTCTTC. Translated: CASSPTSGTYNEQFF. Full variable domain (rest looked up from reference TRBV7-3 and TRBJ2-1): GAGVSQTPSNKVTEKGKYVELRCDPISGHTALYWYRQSLGQGPEFLIYFQGTGAADDSGLPNDRFFAVRPEGSVSTLKIQRTERGDSAVYLCASSPTSGTYNEQFFGPGTRLTVL.

By frequency in the sample, this clonotype is medium-sized. The rearrangement uses TRBV7-8 and TRBJ2-2; 12 nucleotides match TRBD2. With 5 bases clipped from V and 2 bases from J, the junction kept 6 bases outside the gene matches. Germline V gives CDR1 SGHVS, CDR2 FQNEAQ. This CDR3 has 17 residues. The DNA of the CDR3 is TGTGCCAGCAGCAGAGGGACTAGCGGGCCTAACACCGGGGAGCTGTTTTTT. This gives the protein CASSRGTSGPNTGELFF.

The table lists this clonotype with a few counts. V is TRBV20-1 and J is TRBJ1-5, with D hard to call. The CDR3 totals 15 residues. The germline gives CDR1 DFQATT, CDR2 SNEGSKA (reference sequence). The V gene lost 1 base and the J gene lost 0 bases, with 10 bases spanning the gap. This CDR3 is CSARVSGYSNQPQHF. In DNA, the CDR3 is TGCAGTGCTAGAGTCTCGGGCTATAGCAATCAGCCCCAGCATTTT.

The table lists this clonotype with a few counts. The chain employs TRBV7-9 and TRBJ1-2; 11 bases are shared with TRBD1. Germline assignment: CDR1 SEHNR and CDR2 FQNEAQ (reference sequence). V lost 2 bases and J lost 3; bases outside the gene matches: 2. The CDR3 sequence is 15 residues long. The CDR3 nucleotides read TGTGCCAGCAGCTTATGGACAGGGGGCGACTATGGCTACACCTTC. The encoded protein is CASSLWTGGDYGYTF. Looking up the rest from reference TRBV7-9 and TRBJ1-2 gives the full variable domain: DTGVSQNPRHKITKRGQNVTFRCDPISEHNRLYWYRQTLGQGPEFLTYFQNEAQLEKSRLLSDRFSAERPKGSFSTLEIQRTEQGDSAMYLCASSLWTGGDYGYTFGSGTRLTVV.

In DNA form, the CDR3 reads TGTGCCAGCAGCTTAAAGGGGGGGGGCAATCAGCCCCAGCATTTT. This gives the protein CASSLKGGGNQPQHF. V and J are TRBV7-3 and TRBJ1-5; the D gene is possibly TRBD1 (6 bases). Germline lookup yields CDR1 SGHTA and CDR2 FQGTGA. This CDR3 contains 15 residues. V was shortened by 1 base and J by 2 bases, with 9 bases between the two germline ends.

The V and J genes are TRBV6-6 and TRBJ2-7, with D possibly matching TRBD2 (5 bases). This CDR3 comprises 15 residues. With 6 bases removed from V and 3 bases from J, the gap between germline ends came to 18 bases. Germline V lookup: CDR1 MNHNY, CDR2 SVGAGI (reference sequence). DNA for the CDR3: TGTGCCAGCAGCACAGTTACCCCCGGGGACTACGAGCAGTACTTC. Amino acids: CASSTVTPGDYEQYF.